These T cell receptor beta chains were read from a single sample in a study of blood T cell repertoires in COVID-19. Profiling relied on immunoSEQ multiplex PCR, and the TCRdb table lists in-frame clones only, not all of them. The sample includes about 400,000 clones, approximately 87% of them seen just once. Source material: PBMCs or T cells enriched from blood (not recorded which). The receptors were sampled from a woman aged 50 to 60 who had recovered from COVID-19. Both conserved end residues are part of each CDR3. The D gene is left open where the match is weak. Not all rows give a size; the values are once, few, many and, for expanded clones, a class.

cdr3_aa: CASSSRQPNSPLHF; cdr3_nt: TGTGCCAGCAGTTCAAGACAGCCTAATTCACCCCTCCACTTT; j_call: TRBJ1-6; clone_size: NA; d_call: NA; v_call: TRBV28; cdr3_length: 14
cdr3_aa: CATSEKGQGAYEQYF; cdr3_nt: TGTGCCACCAGTGAAAAAGGACAGGGTGCCTACGAGCAGTACTTC; j_call: TRBJ2-7; clone_size: NA; d_call: TRBD1; v_call: TRBV24-1; cdr3_length: 15
cdr3_aa: CASSLEIGRGTEAFF; cdr3_nt: TGTGCCAGCAGCTTAGAGATAGGTAGAGGGACAGAAGCTTTCTTT; j_call: TRBJ1-1; clone_size: NA; d_call: NA; v_call: TRBV7-6; cdr3_length: 15
cdr3_aa: CAWSVAGGNYGYTF; cdr3_nt: TGTGCCTGGAGTGTTGCAGGGGGTAACTATGGCTACACCTTC; j_call: TRBJ1-2; clone_size: NA; d_call: TRBD1; v_call: TRBV30; cdr3_length: 14
cdr3_aa: CAISEGGQGNGSPLHF; cdr3_nt: TGTGCCATCAGTGAGGGGGGACAGGGGAATGGTTCACCCCTCCACTTT; j_call: TRBJ1-6; clone_size: NA; d_call: TRBD1; v_call: TRBV10-3; cdr3_length: 16
cdr3_aa: CASSRGRTQFYEQYF; cdr3_nt: TGCGCCAGCAGCCGAGGGAGGACCCAATTCTACGAGCAGTACTTC; j_call: TRBJ2-7; clone_size: NA; d_call: NA; v_call: TRBV4-1; cdr3_length: 15
cdr3_aa: CASSGSGKISPLHF; cdr3_nt: TGTGCCAGCAGTGGGTCAGGGAAGATTTCACCCCTCCACTTT; j_call: TRBJ1-6; clone_size: NA; d_call: NA; v_call: TRBV2; cdr3_length: 14
cdr3_aa: CASSVEGSGAFYNEQFF; cdr3_nt: TGTGCCAGCAGCGTAGAGGGTAGCGGGGCCTTCTACAATGAGCAGTTCTTC; j_call: TRBJ2-1; clone_size: once; d_call: TRBD2; v_call: TRBV9; cdr3_length: 17
cdr3_aa: CASSAGTGGEQYF; cdr3_nt: TGTGCCAGTAGTGCCGGGACAGGGGGCGAGCAGTACTTC; j_call: TRBJ2-7; clone_size: NA; d_call: TRBD1; v_call: TRBV19; cdr3_length: 13
cdr3_aa: CAILSLGYTF; cdr3_nt: TGTGCCATCCTATCATTGGGCTACACCTTC; j_call: TRBJ1-2; clone_size: NA; d_call: NA; v_call: TRBV12-3/TRBV12-4; cdr3_length: 10
cdr3_aa: CASSLSQLQYF; cdr3_nt: TGTGCCAGCAGCTTATCACAGCTACAGTACTTC; j_call: TRBJ2-7; clone_size: NA; d_call: NA; v_call: TRBV7-9; cdr3_length: 11
cdr3_aa: CASSQTPGLAGGDHTSYNEQFF; cdr3_nt: TGTGCCAGCAGCCAGACTCCGGGACTAGCGGGGGGGGACCACACATCTTACAATGAGCAGTTCTTC; j_call: TRBJ2-1; clone_size: NA; d_call: TRBD2; v_call: TRBV4-2; cdr3_length: 22
cdr3_aa: CASRWDSEETQYF; cdr3_nt: TGTGCCAGCAGATGGGACTCCGAAGAGACCCAGTACTTC; j_call: TRBJ2-5; clone_size: NA; d_call: NA; v_call: TRBV5-4; cdr3_length: 13
cdr3_aa: CASSQDFRLGLYNEQFF; cdr3_nt: TGCGCCAGCAGCCAAGATTTTCGTCTTGGCCTGTACAATGAGCAGTTCTTC; j_call: TRBJ2-1; clone_size: NA; d_call: NA; v_call: TRBV4-3; cdr3_length: 17
cdr3_aa: CASTRDTNKANTIYF; cdr3_nt: TGTGCCAGTACCCGGGACACCAACAAAGCGAACACCATATATTTT; j_call: TRBJ1-3; clone_size: NA; d_call: NA; v_call: TRBV19; cdr3_length: 15
cdr3_aa: CASSQERGIWSTQYF; cdr3_nt: TGTGCCAGCAGTCAAGAGCGGGGGATCTGGTCGACGCAGTATTTT; j_call: TRBJ2-3; clone_size: NA; d_call: TRBD2; v_call: TRBV28; cdr3_length: 15
cdr3_aa: CASTYSGNTIYF; cdr3_nt: TGTGCCAGCACCTACTCTGGAAACACCATATATTTT; j_call: TRBJ1-3; clone_size: NA; d_call: NA; v_call: TRBV6-5; cdr3_length: 12
cdr3_aa: CASSLGLTGGWDTQYF; cdr3_nt: TGTGCCAGCAGCTTGGGGTTGACAGGGGGCTGGGATACGCAGTATTTT; j_call: TRBJ2-3; clone_size: NA; d_call: TRBD1; v_call: TRBV5-6; cdr3_length: 16
cdr3_aa: CASSHRGLEAFF; cdr3_nt: TGTGCCAGCAGCCACCGCGGGCTTGAAGCTTTCTTT; j_call: TRBJ1-1; clone_size: NA; d_call: NA; v_call: TRBV3-1/TRBV3-2; cdr3_length: 12
cdr3_aa: CASSQAGDYGYTF; cdr3_nt: TGTGCCAGCAGCCAGGCGGGTGACTATGGCTACACCTTC; j_call: TRBJ1-2; clone_size: NA; d_call: NA; v_call: TRBV7-9; cdr3_length: 13
cdr3_aa: CASTPDGRTGWNTGELFF; cdr3_nt: TGTGCCAGCACCCCAGACGGACGGACAGGGTGGAACACCGGGGAGCTGTTTTTT; j_call: TRBJ2-2; clone_size: NA; d_call: TRBD1; v_call: TRBV4-2; cdr3_length: 18
cdr3_aa: CASSQQSGRVNTEAFF; cdr3_nt: TGTGCCAGCAGCCAACAATCAGGCAGGGTGAACACTGAAGCTTTCTTT; j_call: TRBJ1-1; clone_size: once; d_call: NA; v_call: TRBV3-1/TRBV3-2; cdr3_length: 16
cdr3_aa: CASSIGELDGYTF; cdr3_nt: TGTGCCAGCAGCATAGGGGAGTTGGATGGCTACACCTTC; j_call: TRBJ1-2; clone_size: NA; d_call: NA; v_call: TRBV7-8; cdr3_length: 13
cdr3_aa: CASSPLAGRGTDTQYF; cdr3_nt: TGTGCCAGTAGTCCTCTAGCGGGTCGGGGCACAGATACGCAGTATTTT; j_call: TRBJ2-3; clone_size: NA; d_call: TRBD2; v_call: TRBV19; cdr3_length: 16
cdr3_aa: CASSFGGPPAYNEQFF; cdr3_nt: TGTGCCAGCAGTTTTGGAGGACCGCCCGCCTACAATGAGCAGTTCTTC; j_call: TRBJ2-1; clone_size: NA; d_call: NA; v_call: TRBV28; cdr3_length: 16
cdr3_aa: CASSYFAAGRRSGNTIYF; cdr3_nt: TGTGCCAGCAGCTATTTTGCGGCGGGACGGCGATCTGGAAACACCATATATTTT; j_call: TRBJ1-3; clone_size: NA; d_call: NA; v_call: TRBV21-1; cdr3_length: 18
cdr3_aa: CASSPRGGGGYTF; cdr3_nt: TGTGCCAGCAGTCCGCGGGGGGGCGGGGGCTACACCTTC; j_call: TRBJ1-2; clone_size: once; d_call: NA; v_call: TRBV27; cdr3_length: 13
cdr3_aa: CASSLWTDQETQYF; cdr3_nt: TGTGCCAGCAGTTTGTGGACAGACCAAGAGACCCAGTACTTC; j_call: TRBJ2-5; clone_size: NA; d_call: NA; v_call: TRBV28; cdr3_length: 14
cdr3_aa: CASSQGAGNTIYF; cdr3_nt: TGTGCCAGTAGTCAGGGGGCCGGAAACACCATATATTTT; j_call: TRBJ1-3; clone_size: NA; d_call: TRBD1; v_call: TRBV19; cdr3_length: 13
cdr3_aa: CASSFSTLQETQYF; cdr3_nt: TGTGCCAGCAGTTTCTCGACATTACAAGAGACCCAGTACTTC; j_call: TRBJ2-5; clone_size: NA; d_call: NA; v_call: TRBV7-9; cdr3_length: 14
cdr3_aa: CATSGRQGDDTEAFF; cdr3_nt: TGTGCCACCAGCGGGAGACAGGGGGACGACACTGAAGCTTTCTTT; j_call: TRBJ1-1; clone_size: NA; d_call: TRBD1; v_call: TRBV15; cdr3_length: 15
cdr3_aa: CASSLGGRGNYGYTF; cdr3_nt: TGCGCCAGCAGCTTGGGTGGCAGGGGGAACTATGGCTACACCTTC; j_call: TRBJ1-2; clone_size: NA; d_call: TRBD1; v_call: TRBV5-1; cdr3_length: 15
cdr3_aa: CAAQGGSSYEQYF; cdr3_nt: TGTGCCGCTCAGGGGGGAAGCTCCTACGAGCAGTACTTC; j_call: TRBJ2-7; clone_size: NA; d_call: NA; v_call: TRBV10-3; cdr3_length: 13
cdr3_aa: CASSPGQLLNEQFF; cdr3_nt: TGTGCCAGCAGCCCGGGACAGTTACTCAATGAGCAGTTCTTC; j_call: TRBJ2-1; clone_size: NA; d_call: TRBD1; v_call: TRBV7-9; cdr3_length: 14
cdr3_aa: CASTGRVNQPQHF; cdr3_nt: TGTGCCAGCACCGGGAGGGTCAATCAGCCCCAGCATTTT; j_call: TRBJ1-5; clone_size: NA; d_call: NA; v_call: TRBV2; cdr3_length: 13
cdr3_aa: CASTSVGDGYTF; cdr3_nt: TGTGCCAGCACTTCCGTAGGGGATGGCTACACCTTC; j_call: TRBJ1-2; clone_size: NA; d_call: NA; v_call: TRBV6-5; cdr3_length: 12
cdr3_aa: CASSLAASGGYEQYF; cdr3_nt: TGTGCCAGCAGTTTAGCTGCTAGCGGGGGTTACGAGCAGTACTTC; j_call: TRBJ2-7; clone_size: NA; d_call: TRBD2; v_call: TRBV28; cdr3_length: 15